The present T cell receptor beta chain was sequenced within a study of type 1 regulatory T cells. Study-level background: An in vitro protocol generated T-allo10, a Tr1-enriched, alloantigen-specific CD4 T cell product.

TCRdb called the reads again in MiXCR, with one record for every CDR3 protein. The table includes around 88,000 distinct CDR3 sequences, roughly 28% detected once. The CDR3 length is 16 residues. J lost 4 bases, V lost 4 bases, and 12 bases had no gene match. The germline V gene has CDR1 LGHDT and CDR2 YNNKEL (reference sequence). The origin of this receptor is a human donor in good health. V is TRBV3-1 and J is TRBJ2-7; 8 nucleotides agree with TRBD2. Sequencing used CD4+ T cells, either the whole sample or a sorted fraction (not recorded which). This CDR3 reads CASSRGGSGNIYEQYF. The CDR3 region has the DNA TGTGCCAGCAGCCGCGGGGGTAGCGGGAACATTTACGAGCAGTACTTC.